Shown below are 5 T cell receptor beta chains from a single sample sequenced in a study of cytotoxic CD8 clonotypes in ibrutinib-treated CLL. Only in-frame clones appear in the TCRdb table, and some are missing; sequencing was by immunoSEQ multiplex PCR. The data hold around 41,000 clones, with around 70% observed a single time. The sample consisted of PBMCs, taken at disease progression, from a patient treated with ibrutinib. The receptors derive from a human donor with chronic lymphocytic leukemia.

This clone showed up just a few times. In DNA, the CDR3 is TGTGCCAGCAGCCCGACTAGCTACACAGATACGCAGTATTTT. It specifies CASSPTSYTDTQYF. V is TRBV7-9 and J is TRBJ2-3; 7 bases are a match to TRBD2. The CDR3 totals 14 residues. Germline lookup yields CDR1 SEHNR and CDR2 FQNEAQ (reference sequence). The V segment lost 5 bases and the J segment 2 bases; nucleotides outside the gene matches: 4.

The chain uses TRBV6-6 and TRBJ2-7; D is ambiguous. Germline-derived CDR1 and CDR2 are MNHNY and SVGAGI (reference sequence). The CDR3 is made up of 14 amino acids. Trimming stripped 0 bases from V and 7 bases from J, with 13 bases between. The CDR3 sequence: CASSYSSRGGEQYF. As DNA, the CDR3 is TGTGCCAGCAGTTACTCGAGCAGAGGTGGGGAGCAGTACTTC.

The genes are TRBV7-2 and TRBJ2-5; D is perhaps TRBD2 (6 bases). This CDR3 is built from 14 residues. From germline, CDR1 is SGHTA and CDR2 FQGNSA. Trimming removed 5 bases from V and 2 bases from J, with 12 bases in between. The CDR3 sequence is CASSQGLTQETQYF. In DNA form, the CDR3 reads TGTGCCAGCAGCCAAGGACTAACTCAAGAGACCCAGTACTTC.

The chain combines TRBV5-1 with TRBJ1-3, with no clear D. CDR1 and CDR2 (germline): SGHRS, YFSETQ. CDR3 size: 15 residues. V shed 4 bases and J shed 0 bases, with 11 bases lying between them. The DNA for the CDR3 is TGCGCCAGCAGCACGGACGGAAACTCTGGAAACACCATATATTTT. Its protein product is CASSTDGNSGNTIYF.

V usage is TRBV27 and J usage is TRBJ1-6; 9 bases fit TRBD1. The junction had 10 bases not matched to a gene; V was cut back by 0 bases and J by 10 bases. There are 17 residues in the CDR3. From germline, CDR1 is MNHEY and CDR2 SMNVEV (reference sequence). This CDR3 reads CASSLSGVRDRESPLHF. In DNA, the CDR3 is TGTGCCAGCAGTTTATCGGGGGTCCGGGACAGGGAATCACCCCTCCACTTT.